The 9 T cell receptor beta chains below all came from one sample that was sequenced in a study of post-analysis software for immune sequencing data. The study, taken as a whole, reports: Controls showed lower frequencies than patients for five TRBV segments, and TRBV5-6, TRBV5-1 and TRBV20-1 were among these.

No antigens are known for them. Incorporated into the TCR beta cDNA libraries were unique molecular identifiers, which served to reduce PCR and sequencing biases. A single record per CDR3 protein comes from TCRdb applying MiXCR to the PCR reads. This sample has about 800,000 distinct CDR3 sequences, with 30% found just once. The sample was blood. The receptor set was obtained from a girl aged 10-17 years with multiple sclerosis.

This clonotype has just one count. The genes are TRBV20-1 and TRBJ2-5, with a weak D call TRBD2 (6 bases). Gene TRBJ2-7 matches the end of the DNA better, so the J call may be wrong. This CDR3 has 14 amino acids. Germline lookup yields CDR1 DFQATT and CDR2 SNEGSKA (reference sequence). CDR3 nucleotide sequence: TGCGGCCCGATGAGGCGGGGTGGGACCTACGAGCAGTACTTC. Encoded protein: CGPMRRGGTYEQYF.

This clonotype has a handful of counts. The chain carries TRBV7-9 and TRBJ2-3, with 11 bases identical to TRBD2. Germline V gene sequence: CDR1 SEHNR, CDR2 FQNEAQ (reference sequence). CDR3 length equals 17 residues. V dropped 4 bases and J dropped 2; count of bases not matched to a gene: 8. The CDR3 loop reads CASSSDRLAGHTDTQYF. CDR3 nucleotide sequence: TGTGCCAGCAGCTCAGATCGACTAGCGGGACACACAGATACGCAGTATTTT.

The chain is built from TRBV12-3 or TRBV12-4 and TRBJ1-1; TRBD1 agrees at 7 bases. The CDR3 contains 15 residues. V lost 6 bases, J lost 0 bases, and 7 bases stayed unmatched. The CDR3 sequence: CASSSTGDMNTEAFF. The CDR3 DNA reads TGTGCCAGCAGCTCAACAGGGGACATGAACACTGAAGCTTTCTTT.

The chain combines TRBV28 with TRBJ2-7; TRBD1 agrees at 8 bases. This CDR3 has 16 residues. The germline V gene encodes CDR1 MDHEN and CDR2 SYDVKM. After removal of 5 bases from V and 0 bases from J, the junction contained 9 bases not matched to a gene. The CDR3, as DNA: TGTGCCAGCAGTCTAGGGACAGGCCGAAGCTCCTACGAGCAGTACTTC. Translation gives CASSLGTGRSSYEQYF.

The chain joins TRBV14 to TRBJ2-3, with D tentatively TRBD1 (5 bases). There are 18 residues in the CDR3. The germline V gene encodes CDR1 SGHDN and CDR2 FVKESK. V was cut by 0 bases and J by 2 bases, with 18 bases left in between. This CDR3 reads CASSQDQFREGFTDTQYF. In DNA, the CDR3 is TGTGCCAGCAGCCAAGATCAGTTCAGGGAAGGATTCACAGATACGCAGTATTTT.

This sequence joins TRBV20-1 and TRBJ2-1; TRBD2 aligns across 9 bases. Germline trimming cut 6 bases from V and 8 bases from J; bases unmatched to any gene: 11. The CDR3 is 14 residues long. Germline loops: CDR1 DFQATT, CDR2 SNEGSKA (reference sequence). The CDR3 DNA sequence: TGCAGTGCCCCCCCGGCGGGAGGGCCCGATGAGCAGTTCTTC. This encodes CSAPPAGGPDEQFF.

The rearrangement joins TRBV7-2 to TRBJ2-5, with D uncertain. Germline V gene sequence: CDR1 SGHTA, CDR2 FQGNSA. This CDR3 contains 16 residues. Trimming took 4 bases from V and 2 from J, leaving 17 bases between them. The CDR3 loop reads CASSSSAWGGQETQYF. The CDR3 DNA reads TGTGCCAGCAGCTCGAGTGCATGGGGTGGACAAGAGACCCAGTACTTC.

This clonotype turned up a few times. The chain uses TRBV6-1 and TRBJ2-5, with D unresolved. Trimming removed 6 bases at V and 7 bases at J, with 15 bases between. Germline CDR1 reads MNHNS; CDR2 reads SASEGT. The CDR3 runs 13 residues. CDR3 sequence (DNA): TGTGCCAGCAGGAACAGAGCCTGGGCGACCCAGTACTTC. Its translation: CASRNRAWATQYF.

This CDR3 reads CASSLRGRITDTQYF. The CDR3 coding sequence is TGTGCCAGCAGCCTACGGGGGCGGATCACAGATACGCAGTATTTT. The rearrangement links TRBV6-6 to TRBJ2-3; D tentatively reads TRBD1 or TRBD2 (6 bases each). Looked up from germline, CDR1 is MNHNY and CDR2 is SVGAGI (reference sequence). V lost 6 bases and J 2 bases, leaving 15 bases between the germline ends. This CDR3 has 15 residues.